One sample yielded the 22 T cell receptor beta chains listed below, sequenced in a study of T cell repertoires in cytomegalovirus infection (dated by TCRdb to between 2018 and 2021). The sample's treatment or condition label, in plain terms: in vitro stimulation with specific CMV peptide epitopes to enrich CMV-specific T cells. Sequencing was performed on an Illumina HiSeq 1500. Using fastp trimming at Q25 and MiXCR clonotype assembly, TCRdb reanalyzed the public sequencing data and kept in-frame beta chains. For every CDR3 protein sequence, its rows merge into one entry that carries the most common genes and DNA. This sample comprises about half a million distinct CDR3 sequences, approximately 46% of them detected only once. Roughly two fifths of the sample goes to the ten largest clones. These receptors lack a known antigen. The sample here was cultured PBMCs, taken from culture after CMV antigen stimulation. These receptors were obtained from a human donor in good health (CMV status not recorded). Some clones in this sample may be carry-over from other donors' samples.

The J gene is TRBJ1-2, the V gene TRBV6-1, with D hard to call. Germline V gene sequence: CDR1 MNHNS, CDR2 SASEGT. V dropped 0 bases and J dropped 2 bases, with 10 bases sitting between them. The CDR3 covers 15 residues. CDR3 nucleotides: TGTGCCAGCAGTGAAGCGCCCTCCGCCAACTATGGCTACACCTTC. It specifies CASSEAPSANYGYTF.

This clonotype has just one count. The chain combines TRBV4-2 with TRBJ2-3, with a tentative D call TRBD1 (6 bases). The CDR3 has 17 residues. Trimming removed 0 bases at V and 1 base at J, with 14 bases between. Per germline, CDR1 LGHNA and CDR2 YNFKEQ. This CDR3 reads CASSQDGGTTGTDTQYF. Written as DNA, the CDR3 is TGTGCCAGCAGCCAAGATGGGGGCACTACCGGCACAGATACGCAGTATTTT.

The chain recombines TRBV4-1 with TRBJ2-2; 10 positions match TRBD2. V trimming: 3 bases; J trimming: 8 bases; junction bases outside the gene matches: 12. Per germline, CDR1 MGHRA and CDR2 YSYEKL. The CDR3 is made up of 17 amino acids. This chain's CDR3 is CASSHWTSGLQEGELFF. The CDR3 DNA sequence: TGCGCCAGCAGCCATTGGACTAGCGGCCTCCAAGAGGGGGAGCTGTTTTTT.

The chain is built from TRBV12-3 or TRBV12-4 and TRBJ1-3; perhaps TRBD1 as D (5 bases). The V end was cut by 4 bases, the J end by 2 bases, with 12 bases between. The CDR3 extends over 15 amino acids. CDR3: CASSSSLGPGNTIYF. The DNA for the CDR3 is TGTGCCAGCAGTTCCTCGTTGGGACCTGGAAACACCATATATTTT.

This clonotype was seen only a few times. V usage is TRBV28 and J usage is TRBJ2-7; the D is unclear. Germline V gene data show CDR1 as MDHEN and CDR2 as SYDVKM. The CDR3 is 13 residues long. V gave up 6 bases and J gave up 3 bases, with 12 bases separating them. The DNA for the CDR3 is TGTGCCAGCAGAAGGTGGAGTCTCTACGAGCAGTACTTC. This gives the protein CASRRWSLYEQYF.

A single count supports this clonotype. V and J are TRBV7-9 and TRBJ1-6, with 8 bases identical to TRBD1. Germline loops: CDR1 SEHNR, CDR2 FQNEAQ (reference sequence). The CDR3 contains 14 residues. V lost 2 bases to trimming and J lost 6 bases; unmatched junction nucleotides: 0. CDR3 DNA sequence: TGTGCCAGCAGCTTACAGGGGGCTAATTCACCCCTCCACTTT. It is translated as CASSLQGANSPLHF.

This clonotype has a handful of counts. V is TRBV28 and J is TRBJ2-7; 10 positions match TRBD1. After removal of 6 bases from V and 4 bases from J, the junction contained 6 bases not matched to a gene. The germline gives CDR1 MDHEN, CDR2 SYDVKM. The CDR3 spans 14 residues. CDR3 protein: CASRRTGGRYEQYF. The CDR3 DNA sequence: TGTGCCAGCAGGCGGACAGGGGGGCGGTACGAGCAGTACTTC.

The sample holds a few counts of this clonotype. The rearrangement links TRBV7-2 to TRBJ2-2, with a tentative D call TRBD1 (5 bases). The CDR3 is 16 residues long. Trimming removed 1 base from V and 0 bases from J, with 9 bases in between. CDR1 is SGHTA, CDR2 FQGNSA, per germline. CDR3 coding DNA: TGTGCCAGCAGCTTAGAAGGGGCGGCGAACACCGGGGAGCTGTTTTTT. Residues: CASSLEGAANTGELFF.

V usage is TRBV4-3 and J usage is TRBJ2-2; D not resolved. Germline CDR1 is LGHNA and CDR2 is YSLEER. The V end was cut by 0 bases, the J end by 5 bases, with 10 bases between. CDR3 length: 15 amino acids. In DNA form, the CDR3 reads TGCGCCAGCAGCCAAGAAGGTAGCCGTACCGGGGAGCTGTTTTTT. It yields the protein CASSQEGSRTGELFF.

The genes are TRBV7-2 and TRBJ2-3, with 8 bases fitting TRBD2. CDR1 SGHTA and CDR2 FQGNSA come from the germline V gene. The CDR3 has 17 amino acids. V lost 4 bases and J lost 3; bases outside the gene matches: 12. CDR3 loop: CASSSRPPGLVTDTQYF. In nucleotides, the CDR3 is TGTGCCAGCAGCTCGAGACCACCGGGACTAGTAACAGATACGCAGTATTTT.

J is TRBJ2-3 and V is TRBV7-8; possibly TRBD1 for D (6 bases). V was trimmed by 3 bases and J by 0 bases, leaving 13 bases between them. The germline CDR1 and CDR2 sequences are SGHVS and FQNEAQ. This CDR3 has 16 residues. This CDR3 reads CASSFGQGLSTDTQYF. In DNA form, the CDR3 reads TGTGCCAGCAGCTTTGGGCAGGGGTTGAGCACAGATACGCAGTATTTT.

This clonotype has a handful of counts. This chain connects TRBV19 to TRBJ2-7; 13 bases match TRBD2. Germline assignment: CDR1 LNHDA and CDR2 SQIVND (reference sequence). The CDR3 is 15 residues long. The V gene end was trimmed by 6 bases and the J gene end by 7 bases; junction bases not matched to a gene: 9. CDR3 region: CASSQGLAGTGEQYF. CDR3 DNA: TGTGCCAGTAGCCAGGGACTAGCGGGAACGGGGGAGCAGTACTTC.

In its sample, this clonotype was seen a few times. This chain connects TRBV7-2 to TRBJ1-3; D unclear. CDR3 length: 15 amino acids. The germline gives CDR1 SGHTA, CDR2 FQGNSA. The V and J ends lost 2 bases and 3 bases respectively, with 11 bases between them. The CDR3 here is CASSLQQQYGNTIYF. The CDR3 DNA reads as TGTGCCAGCAGCTTACAGCAACAGTATGGAAACACCATATATTTT.

This clonotype has only a few counts. V and J are TRBV28 and TRBJ1-3, with D unresolved. V was clipped by 8 bases and J by 0 bases, with 11 bases between them. The CDR3 runs to 14 residues. The germline CDR1 and CDR2 sequences are MDHEN and SYDVKM. The CDR3 sequence is CASSASYSGNTIYF. CDR3 nucleotide sequence: TGTGCCAGCTCTGCTTCCTACTCTGGAAACACCATATATTTT.

V usage is TRBV5-1 and J usage is TRBJ2-1; 9 positions agree with TRBD2. Looked up from germline, CDR1 is SGHRS and CDR2 is YFSETQ. The CDR3 sequence is 15 residues long. V dropped 0 bases and J dropped 10; count of bases not matched to a gene: 8. The CDR3 here is CASSLVAGADQEQFF. For the CDR3, the DNA is TGCGCCAGCAGCTTGGTAGCGGGAGCGGACCAGGAGCAGTTCTTC.

This chain joins TRBV25-1 and TRBJ1-4; D perhaps matches TRBD1 (6 bases). Trimming pared 7 bases from V and 4 bases from J, leaving 16 bases between. The CDR3 has 15 residues. Germline lookup yields CDR1 MGHDK and CDR2 SYGVNS. CDR3 residues: CASTPGGAGNEKLFF. The CDR3 DNA sequence: TGTGCCAGCACCCCCGGGGGGGCCGGTAATGAAAAACTGTTTTTT.

This clonotype occurred a few times. The V and J genes are TRBV7-6 and TRBJ2-7; 9 nucleotides agree with TRBD2. The germline V gene encodes CDR1 SGHVS and CDR2 FNYEAQ. Trimming took 3 bases from V and 5 from J; bases not matched to a gene: 5. This CDR3 has 14 amino acids. CDR3 DNA: TGTGCCAGCAGCTTGGTAGCGGGAGCCAACGAGCAGTACTTC. Translation: CASSLVAGANEQYF.

The chain links TRBV7-2 to TRBJ1-3, with 7 bases matching TRBD1. Germline CDR1 reads SGHTA; CDR2 reads FQGNSA. This CDR3 has 17 residues. J was trimmed by 3 bases and V by 8 bases; bases with no gene match: 16. DNA of the CDR3: TGTGCCAGCCACAATGCCGGGACAGCTGGTTTTGGAAACACCATATATTTT. This sequence encodes CASHNAGTAGFGNTIYF.

Remarks on this clonotype: The germline gene is not matched at one end of the junction; a read error may be the cause. V gene TRBV4-1 combines with J gene TRBJ1-1; 7 bases align to TRBD1. The CDR3 is 12 residues long. From germline, CDR1 is MGHRA and CDR2 YSYEKL. For the CDR3, the DNA is TGTACCAGCAGCGACCCGGGACAGAAAGCTTTCTTT. It translates to CTSSDPGQKAFF.

The J gene is TRBJ2-5, the V gene TRBV7-9; no definite D call. CDR3 length: 16 residues. Trimming removed 2 bases from V and 1 base from J, with 14 bases in between. Germline V gives CDR1 SEHNR, CDR2 FQNEAQ (reference sequence). This chain's CDR3 is CASSLWANTLQETQYF. CDR3 DNA: TGTGCCAGCAGCTTATGGGCGAATACGCTCCAAGAGACCCAGTACTTC.

The V call is TRBV19, the J call TRBJ1-3; no firm D call. The germline V and J ends were trimmed by 8 bases and 4 bases, with 15 bases remaining between them. CDR3 size: 14 residues. The germline V gene has CDR1 LNHDA and CDR2 SQIVND (reference sequence). The CDR3 bases are TGTGCCAGTGCGTCCCCCGCGCGGGGAAACACCATATATTTT. Protein product: CASASPARGNTIYF. The full variable domain, in which reference TRBV19 and TRBJ1-3 provide the parts outside the CDR3, is DGGITQSPKYLFRKEGQNVTLSCEQNLNHDAMYWYRQDPGQGLRLIYYSQIVNDFQKGDIAEGYSVSREKKESFPLTVTSAQKNPTAFYLCASASPARGNTIYFGEGSWLTVV.

The chain is built from TRBV20-1 and TRBJ2-3, with 9 bases matching TRBD2. There are 13 residues in the CDR3. CDR1 is DFQATT and CDR2 is SNEGSKA in the germline V gene (reference sequence). Here the CDR3 reads CRAKRGAEDTQYF. The CDR3 DNA reads TGCAGGGCCAAGCGGGGGGCAGAGGATACGCAGTATTTT.